This T cell receptor (delta chain) was recorded in a study of gamma-delta T cells after stem cell transplantation. TCRdb processed the RT-PCR reads again with the CATT caller. The sample yields fewer than 3,000 delta-chain clones, roughly 2.4% seen once. A remark on this clone: The translation of this DNA and the TCRdb protein of a much larger clone differ at residue 19, probably owing to a read error; the protein shown here is translated from the DNA.

The TCR sequence derives from a human donor. It is not recorded whose cells these are; they may come from a transplant donor. Sequencing was carried out using gamma-delta T cells.

The CDR3 DNA sequence: TGTGCCTGTGACACGGTCTATGGGGGGGATACGCGGGGGGCCACCGATAAACTCACCTTT. Protein sequence: CACDTVYGGDTRGATDKLTF. This chain connects TRDV2 to TRDJ1, with 10 bases matching TRDD3. In germline, CDR1 is GEAIGNYY, CDR2 EKD. The CDR3 runs to 20 residues.